This T cell receptor beta chain derives from a study of Graves' ophthalmopathy and Graves' hyperthyroidism. This CDR3 contains 13 residues. The V end was cut by 7 bases, the J end by 3 bases, with 16 bases between. Germline V lookup: CDR1 SQVTM, CDR2 ANQGSEA. Lactation, pregnancy, uncontrolled infections and other autoimmune diseases were all grounds for excluding patients. As the starting material, approximately 10 ml of fresh peripheral blood yielded the PBMCs. This clonotype was recorded many times. Researchers took RNA transcripts and amplified TCR beta CDR3 regions from them. Second-round multiplex PCR came after first-round RT-PCR with HTBI primers. TCRdb itself ran the multiplex PCR reads through MiXCR, one entry per CDR3 protein. The data hold some 170,000 distinct CDR3 sequences, with just under 40% observed a single time.

The clonotype was recovered from a man aged 25 to 40 with Graves' ophthalmopathy. V gene TRBV29-1 combines with J gene TRBJ2-7; D may match TRBD1 or TRBD2 (5 bases each). Sequenced sample: peripheral blood. The CDR3 region has the DNA TGCAGCGCCCTCAGGGCTGGACTCTACGAGCAGTACTTC. It translates to CSALRAGLYEQYF.